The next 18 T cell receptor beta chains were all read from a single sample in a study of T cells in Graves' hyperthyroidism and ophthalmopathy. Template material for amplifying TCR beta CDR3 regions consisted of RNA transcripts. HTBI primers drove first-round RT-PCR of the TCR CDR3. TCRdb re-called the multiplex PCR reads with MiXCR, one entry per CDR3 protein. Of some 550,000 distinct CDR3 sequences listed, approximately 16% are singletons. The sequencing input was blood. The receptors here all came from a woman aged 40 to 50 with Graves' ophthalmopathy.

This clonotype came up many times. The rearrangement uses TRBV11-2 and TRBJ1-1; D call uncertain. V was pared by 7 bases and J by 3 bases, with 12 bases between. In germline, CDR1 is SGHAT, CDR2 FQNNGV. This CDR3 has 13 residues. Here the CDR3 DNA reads TGTGCCAGCAAATTATTGGACCACACTGAAGCTTTCTTT. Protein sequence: CASKLLDHTEAFF. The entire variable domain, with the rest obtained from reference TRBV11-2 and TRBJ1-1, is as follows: EAGVAQSPRYKIIEKRQSVAFWCNPISGHATLYWYQQILGQGPKLLIQFQNNGVVDDSQLPKDRFSAERLKGVDSTLKIQPAKLEDSAVYLCASKLLDHTEAFFGQGTRLTVV.

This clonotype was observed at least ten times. The CDR3 is CASQGLGNEQFF. DNA of the CDR3: TGTGCCAGCCAAGGACTAGGGAATGAGCAGTTCTTC. V is TRBV2 and J is TRBJ2-1; TRBD2 aligns across 7 bases. The V and J ends lost 8 bases and 7 bases, in that order; junction bases with no gene match: 5. The CDR3 runs to 12 residues. Germline-derived CDR1 and CDR2 are SNHLY and FYNNEI.

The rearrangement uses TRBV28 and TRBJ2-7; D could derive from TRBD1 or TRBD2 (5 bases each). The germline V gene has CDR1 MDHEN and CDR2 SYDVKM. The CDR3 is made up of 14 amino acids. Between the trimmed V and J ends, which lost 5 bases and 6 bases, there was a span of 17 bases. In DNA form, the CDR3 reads TGTGCCAGCAGTCCTCCGGGACCAGGGATCGAGCAGTACTTC. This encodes CASSPPGPGIEQYF.

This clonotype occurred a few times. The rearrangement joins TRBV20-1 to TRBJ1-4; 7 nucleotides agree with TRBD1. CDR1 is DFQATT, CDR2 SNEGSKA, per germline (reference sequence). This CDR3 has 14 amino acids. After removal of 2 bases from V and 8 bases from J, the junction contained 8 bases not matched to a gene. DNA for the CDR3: TGCAGTGCTAGATTAGGGGGCCCCGAGGAAAAACTGTTTTTT. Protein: CSARLGGPEEKLFF.

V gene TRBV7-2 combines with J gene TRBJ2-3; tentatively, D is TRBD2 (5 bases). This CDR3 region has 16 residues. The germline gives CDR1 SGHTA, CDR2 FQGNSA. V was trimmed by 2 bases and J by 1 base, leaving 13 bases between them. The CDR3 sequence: CASSLPPADRTDTQYF. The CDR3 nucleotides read TGTGCCAGCAGCTTACCCCCAGCGGACCGCACAGATACGCAGTATTTT.

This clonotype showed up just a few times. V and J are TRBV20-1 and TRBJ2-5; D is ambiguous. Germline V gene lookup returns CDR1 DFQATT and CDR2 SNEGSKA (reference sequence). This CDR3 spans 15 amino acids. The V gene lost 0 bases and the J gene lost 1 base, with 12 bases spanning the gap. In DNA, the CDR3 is TGCAGTGCTAGAGATCCCCGGCTGGGCCAAGAGACCCAGTACTTC. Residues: CSARDPRLGQETQYF.

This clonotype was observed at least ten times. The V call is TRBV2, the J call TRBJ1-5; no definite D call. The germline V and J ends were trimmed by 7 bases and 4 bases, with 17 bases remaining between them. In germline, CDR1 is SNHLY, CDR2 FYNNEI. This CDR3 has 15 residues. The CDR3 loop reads CASTYSGFSNQPQHF. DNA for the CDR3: TGTGCCAGCACGTACTCGGGATTCTCTAATCAGCCCCAGCATTTT.

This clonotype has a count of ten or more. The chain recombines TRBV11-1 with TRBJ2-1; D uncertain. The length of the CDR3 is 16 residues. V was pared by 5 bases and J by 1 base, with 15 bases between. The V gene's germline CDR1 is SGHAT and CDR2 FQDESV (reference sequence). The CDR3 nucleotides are TGTGCCAGCAGCCCCACCCGGACGGAGTCCTACAATGAGCAGTTCTTC. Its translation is CASSPTRTESYNEQFF.

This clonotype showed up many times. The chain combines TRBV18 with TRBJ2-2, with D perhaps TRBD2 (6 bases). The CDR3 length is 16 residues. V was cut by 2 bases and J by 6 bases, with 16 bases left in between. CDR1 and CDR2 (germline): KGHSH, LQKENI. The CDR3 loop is CASSPMGLSVSGELFF. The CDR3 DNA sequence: TGTGCCAGCTCACCAATGGGACTGTCGGTGTCCGGGGAGCTGTTTTTT.

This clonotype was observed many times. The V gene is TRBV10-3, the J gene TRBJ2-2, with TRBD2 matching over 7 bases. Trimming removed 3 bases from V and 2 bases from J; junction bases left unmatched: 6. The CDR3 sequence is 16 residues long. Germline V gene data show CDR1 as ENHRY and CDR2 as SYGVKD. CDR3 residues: CAISEMGGRNTGELFF. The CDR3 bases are TGTGCCATCAGTGAAATGGGCGGGAGAAACACCGGGGAGCTGTTTTTT.

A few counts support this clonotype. The CDR3 sequence is CAWSLPGLAGETDTQYF. Written as DNA, the CDR3 is TGTGCCTGGAGTCTTCCGGGACTAGCGGGAGAAACAGATACGCAGTATTTT. The chain uses TRBV30 and TRBJ2-3, with 14 bases identical to TRBD2. This CDR3 contains 17 residues. V lost 2 bases and J lost 3; bases outside the gene matches: 7. Germline V CDR1 and CDR2: GTSNPN, SVGIG (reference sequence).

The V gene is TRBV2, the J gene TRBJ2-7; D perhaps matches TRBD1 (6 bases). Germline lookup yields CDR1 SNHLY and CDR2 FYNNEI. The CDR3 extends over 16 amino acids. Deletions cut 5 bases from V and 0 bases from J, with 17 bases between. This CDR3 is CASSRQGLKASYEQYF. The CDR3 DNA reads TGTGCCAGCAGTCGTCAGGGGCTAAAAGCCTCCTACGAGCAGTACTTC.

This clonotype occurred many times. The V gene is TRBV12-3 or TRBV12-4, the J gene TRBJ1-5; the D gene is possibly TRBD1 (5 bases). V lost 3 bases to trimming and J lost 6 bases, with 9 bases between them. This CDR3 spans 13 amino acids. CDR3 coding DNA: TGTGCCAGCAGTTTGGGGGGGGTTCAGCCCCAGCATTTT. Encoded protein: CASSLGGVQPQHF.

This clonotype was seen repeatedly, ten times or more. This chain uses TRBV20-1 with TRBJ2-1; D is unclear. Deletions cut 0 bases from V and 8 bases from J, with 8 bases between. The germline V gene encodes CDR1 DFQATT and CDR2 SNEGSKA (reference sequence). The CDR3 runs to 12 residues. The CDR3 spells CSARDRGHEQFF. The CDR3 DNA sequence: TGCAGTGCTAGAGATAGAGGTCATGAGCAGTTCTTC.

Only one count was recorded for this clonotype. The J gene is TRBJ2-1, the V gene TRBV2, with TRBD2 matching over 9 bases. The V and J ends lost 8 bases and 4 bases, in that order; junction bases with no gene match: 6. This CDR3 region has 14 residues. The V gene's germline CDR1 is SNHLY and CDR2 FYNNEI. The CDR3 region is CASQLAGAYNEQFF. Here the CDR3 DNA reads TGTGCCAGCCAACTAGCGGGTGCGTACAATGAGCAGTTCTTC.

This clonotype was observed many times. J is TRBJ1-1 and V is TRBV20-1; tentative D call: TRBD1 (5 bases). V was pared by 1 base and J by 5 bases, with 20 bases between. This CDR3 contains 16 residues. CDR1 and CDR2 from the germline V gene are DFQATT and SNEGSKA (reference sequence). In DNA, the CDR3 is TGCAGTGCTAGAGGTTCGGGGGTCGGAGTCCCGACTGAAGCTTTCTTT. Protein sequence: CSARGSGVGVPTEAFF.

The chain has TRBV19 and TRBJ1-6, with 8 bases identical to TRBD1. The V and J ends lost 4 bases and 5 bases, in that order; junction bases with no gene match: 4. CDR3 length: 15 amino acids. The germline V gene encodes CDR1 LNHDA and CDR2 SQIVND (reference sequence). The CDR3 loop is CASSTGTGHNSPLHF. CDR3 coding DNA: TGTGCCAGTAGTACCGGGACAGGTCATAATTCACCCCTCCACTTT.

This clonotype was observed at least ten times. The CDR3 spells CASSQGTGGYQPQHF. CDR3 bases: TGTGCCAGCAGCCAAGGGACAGGGGGTTATCAGCCCCAGCATTTT. The chain carries TRBV3-1 and TRBJ1-5; 10 bases match TRBD1. This CDR3 comprises 15 residues. Trimming cost V 1 base and J 5 bases; bases outside gene matches: 2. The germline V gene has CDR1 LGHDT and CDR2 YNNKEL (reference sequence).